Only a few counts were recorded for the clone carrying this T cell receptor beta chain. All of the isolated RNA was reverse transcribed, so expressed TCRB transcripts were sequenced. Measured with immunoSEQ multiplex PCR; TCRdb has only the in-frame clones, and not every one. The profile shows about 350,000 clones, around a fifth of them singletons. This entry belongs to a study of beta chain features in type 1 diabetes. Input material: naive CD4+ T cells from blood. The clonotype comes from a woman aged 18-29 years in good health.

CDR3 residues: CASRSRGGSTEAFF. The CDR3 nucleotides are TGTGCCAGCAGGAGTCGAGGGGGTAGCACTGAAGCTTTCTTT. The rearrangement links TRBV2 to TRBJ1-1; maybe TRBD1 (6 bases). Germline V gene sequence: CDR1 SNHLY, CDR2 FYNNEI. The CDR3 sequence is 14 residues long. Trimming removed 6 bases from V and 4 bases from J, with 15 bases in between.